A selection of T cell receptor beta chains follows, all from one sample in a study of siplizumab effects on memory and regulatory T cells. TCRdb keeps only in-frame clones here, not all; method: immunoSEQ multiplex PCR. The sample shows approximately 94,000 clones, 94% of them seen only once. The sequenced sample consisted of non-Treg CD4+ T cells sorted from blood. The source is a human donor in good health. Each CDR3 is given with its conserved first and last residue. D genes are given only for firm matches. Rows may omit the clone size; those that give it use once, few, many or a size class.

v_gene	j_gene	d_gene	abundance	CDR3nt	CDR3aa
TRBV30	TRBJ1-1	TRBD1	-	TGTGCCTGGAGTCCGACAGGGACCACTGAAGCTTTCTTT	CAWSPTGTTEAFF
TRBV28	TRBJ2-7	TRBD1	-	TGTGCCAGCAGGACCGGGACAGGGATATACGAGCAGTACTTC	CASRTGTGIYEQYF
TRBV6-6	TRBJ2-7	-	-	TGTGCCAGCAAGTCCGGATCCCCTGCCTACGAGCAGTACTTC	CASKSGSPAYEQYF
TRBV9	TRBJ2-1	TRBD2	-	TGTGCCAGCACCCAACCCCCAGCGGGGGCTTACAATGAGCAGTTCTTC	CASTQPPAGAYNEQFF
TRBV4-1	TRBJ2-7	-	-	TGCGCCAGCAGCCAAGTAGGTGCTGCCTACGAGCAGTACTTC	CASSQVGAAYEQYF
TRBV6-5	TRBJ2-5	-	few	TGTGCCAGCAGACAGGGACAAGAGACCCAGTACTTC	CASRQGQETQYF
TRBV6-1	TRBJ2-3	TRBD2	-	TGTGCCAGCAGTGGGCGGTCGACTAGCGGGAGAACAGATACGCAGTATTTT	CASSGRSTSGRTDTQYF
TRBV5-4	TRBJ1-5	TRBD1	-	TGTGCCAGCAGCGTGGACAGGGCCAATCAGCCCCAGCATTTT	CASSVDRANQPQHF
TRBV11-1	TRBJ2-1	-	-	TGTGCCAGCAGCCCCCGGGCAGGGAAGAATGAGCAGTTCTTC	CASSPRAGKNEQFF
TRBV10-1	TRBJ2-7	-	once	TGCGCCAGCAGTGAGAGTGTTATACTAGTCGACTACGAGCAGTACTTC	CASSESVILVDYEQYF
TRBV2	TRBJ1-2	TRBD1	-	TGTGCCAGCAGTTCACAGGGACAGGGAACTGGCTACACCTTC	CASSSQGQGTGYTF
TRBV15	TRBJ2-7	-	-	TGTGCCACCAGCAATTCTCCCCCCTACGAGCAGTACTTC	CATSNSPPYEQYF
TRBV28	TRBJ2-5	TRBD1	-	TGTGCCAGCAGTTCCCCCGGGACAGGAGACAAAGAGACCCAGTACTTC	CASSSPGTGDKETQYF
TRBV19	TRBJ1-1	-	few	TGTGCCAGTAGTTATGGAGGGCGCGGCACTGAAGCTTTCTTT	CASSYGGRGTEAFF
TRBV19	TRBJ2-2	-	once	TGTGCCAGTAGTTACCGCCGTGGACAGGGGGAGCTGTTTTTT	CASSYRRGQGELFF
TRBV6-5	TRBJ1-1	-	-	TGTGCCAGCAGGGGGTTAGTGATGAACACTGAAGCTTTCTTT	CASRGLVMNTEAFF
TRBV7-9	TRBJ2-3	-	-	TGTGCCAGCCGAGGGATACGGAGCACAGATACGCAGTATTTT	CASRGIRSTDTQYF
TRBV19	TRBJ2-3	-	once	TGTGCCAGTAGTATAGACGTCGGACCCCAAATCGTTAGCACAGATACGCAGTATTTT	CASSIDVGPQIVSTDTQYF
TRBV4-1	TRBJ1-5	TRBD1	-	TGCGCCAGCAGCCAAGGGACAGGGGCGATTCAGCCCCAGCATTTT	CASSQGTGAIQPQHF
TRBV6-5	TRBJ2-3	-	-	TGTGCCAGCAAACAGACCGGTGAAAAGGCAGATACGCAGTATTTT	CASKQTGEKADTQYF
TRBV29-1	TRBJ2-1	-	-	TGCAGCGGGGAGACAGGTAACAATGAGCAGTTCTTC	CSGETGNNEQFF
TRBV5-1	TRBJ2-7	TRBD1	-	TGCGCCAGCAGCTCCCGGGACAGTTACTACGAGCAGTACTTC	CASSSRDSYYEQYF